The source of this TCR beta chain is a study of blood T cell repertoires in COVID-19. Study-level information: Donors in the United States, Italy and Spain gave samples during acute or convalescent COVID-19. The analysed material was cDNA or gDNA that came from T cells, B-cell-depleted T cells, or PBMCs.

The CDR3 has 14 residues. The V gene end was trimmed by 3 bases and the J gene end by 5 bases; junction bases not matched to a gene: 3. The germline gives CDR1 MNHEY, CDR2 SVGAGI. This clone appeared once. As processed by the authors: Estimates of nucleated cell counts were drawn from the amplification of reference gene primers. Sequenced by immunoSEQ multiplex PCR; TCRdb stores in-frame clones only, minus some. V, J and clone size are those of that table, while D and trimming were read from the DNA. The sample has over 85,000 clones; less than 85% are singletons. The sequenced sample was peripheral blood. The TCR sequence derives from a woman aged 80 or over with acute or convalescent COVID-19. This rearrangement joins TRBV6-5 to TRBJ2-2; 7 bases align to TRBD1. CDR3 protein: CASSYAGGTGELFF. As DNA, the CDR3 is TGTGCCAGCAGTTATGCAGGGGGAACCGGGGAGCTGTTTTTT.